The next 25 T cell receptor beta chains were all read from a single sample in a study of blood T cell repertoires in COVID-19. Here immunoSEQ multiplex PCR was the method, and the copy in TCRdb shows in-frame clones only, minus some. The sample has around 180,000 clones, roughly 77% seen once. The sequencing input was peripheral blood. These receptors were taken from an older man with active or convalescent COVID-19.

This clone has only a few counts. The chain carries TRBV7-9 and TRBJ2-1; 7 nucleotides align to TRBD2. V lost 4 bases to trimming and J lost 12 bases; unmatched junction nucleotides: 15. CDR1 SEHNR and CDR2 FQNEAQ come from the germline V gene (reference sequence). This CDR3 region has 15 residues. The CDR3 DNA reads TGTGCCAGCAGCTCTACTAGCGCCTTGGCCAAAGGGCAGTTCTTC. Its protein product is CASSSTSALAKGQFF.

There are many counts of this clone. The CDR3 nucleotides read TGTGCCAGCAGTTTAAGGCTGAAGACAACCCTAAGCGAGCAGTACTTC. This translates into CASSLRLKTTLSEQYF. The chain combines TRBV27 with TRBJ2-7, with D unresolved. The CDR3 loop spans 16 amino acids. CDR1 is MNHEY, CDR2 SMNVEV, per germline (reference sequence). The V and J ends lost 2 bases and 6 bases respectively, with 20 bases between them.

This clone was detected only once. V gene TRBV4-2 combines with J gene TRBJ2-7; D is possibly TRBD1 (5 bases). Trimming took off 0 bases at V and 4 bases at J, with 19 bases between the two ends. From germline, CDR1 is LGHNA and CDR2 YNFKEQ. The CDR3 sequence is 17 residues long. The CDR3 reads CASSQESQGVLQYEQYF. CDR3 DNA sequence: TGTGCCAGCAGCCAAGAGTCCCAAGGGGTCCTCCAATACGAGCAGTACTTC.

The gene calls are TRBV5-1 and TRBJ1-4; the D gene is possibly TRBD1 (5 bases). Trimming took 2 bases from V and 4 from J, leaving 12 bases between them. Looked up from germline, CDR1 is SGHRS and CDR2 is YFSETQ. CDR3 length: 15 amino acids. This CDR3 is CASSLQTAGNEKLFF. For the CDR3, the DNA is TGCGCCAGCAGCTTACAGACAGCGGGTAATGAAAAACTGTTTTTT.

This chain links TRBV5-1 with TRBJ2-7, with D hard to call. Between the trimmed V and J ends, which lost 4 bases and 3 bases, there was a span of 8 bases. Germline assignment: CDR1 SGHRS and CDR2 YFSETQ. The CDR3 is made up of 12 amino acids. This CDR3 is CASSKRGYEQYF. The CDR3 nucleotides are TGCGCCAGCAGCAAGCGTGGCTACGAGCAGTACTTC.

This chain uses TRBV6-5 with TRBJ1-4, with 7 bases fitting TRBD1. This CDR3 spans 15 amino acids. In germline, CDR1 is MNHEY, CDR2 SVGAGI. J was trimmed by 0 bases and V by 6 bases; bases with no gene match: 4. The CDR3 DNA reads as TGTGCCAGCAGCGAGGGACAGTCAACTAATGAAAAACTGTTTTTT. This codes for CASSEGQSTNEKLFF.

V usage is TRBV18 and J usage is TRBJ1-1; 8 bases fit TRBD1. The junction had 14 bases not matched to a gene; V was cut back by 6 bases and J by 5 bases. In germline, CDR1 is KGHSH, CDR2 LQKENI. The CDR3 is 16 residues long. The CDR3 loop reads CASSQSSGQATTEAFF. CDR3 DNA sequence: TGTGCCAGCTCCCAATCATCGGGACAGGCGACGACTGAAGCTTTCTTT.

This clone was counted a few times. Other DNA sequences in the sample encode the same CDR3. This sequence joins TRBV6-5 and TRBJ1-1; 8 positions match TRBD1. The CDR3 is 14 amino acids. From germline, CDR1 is MNHEY and CDR2 SVGAGI. V shed 2 bases, J shed 2 bases, and the junction held 1 base outside the gene matches. CDR3 DNA: TGTGCCAGCAGTTACGGACAGGGCAACACTGAAGCTTTCTTT. Translating it yields CASSYGQGNTEAFF.

The chain recombines TRBV5-1 with TRBJ2-3; perhaps TRBD2 as D (6 bases). CDR3 size: 15 residues. Germline lookup yields CDR1 SGHRS and CDR2 YFSETQ. V lost 4 bases and J 3 bases, leaving 15 bases between the germline ends. CDR3: CASSPLGGDTDTQYF. As DNA, the CDR3 is TGCGCCAGCAGCCCCCTTGGCGGGGATACAGATACGCAGTATTTT.

The J gene is TRBJ1-1, the V gene TRBV12-3 or TRBV12-4; no clear D. V lost 5 bases, J lost 6 bases, and 10 bases lay in between. CDR3 size: 12 residues. CDR3 coding DNA: TGTGCCAGCAGTAGAGATACGGCTGAAGCTTTCTTT. Residues: CASSRDTAEAFF.

The chain is built from TRBV19 and TRBJ1-4; weak D call: TRBD1 (5 bases). Trimming took 9 bases from V and 6 from J, leaving 17 bases between them. The CDR3 has 14 residues. Germline assignment: CDR1 LNHDA and CDR2 SQIVND (reference sequence). The CDR3 DNA follows: TGTGCCAGCTCCCCCCGCAGGGAGGATGAAAAACTGTTTTTT. Residues: CASSPRREDEKLFF.

This chain links TRBV21-1 with TRBJ1-1. TRBV21-1 is noted as a pseudogene. CDR3 size: 14 residues. The CDR3: CASSRGWCGPEAFF. The CDR3, as DNA: TGTGCCAGCAGTCGGGGGTGGTGTGGGCCTGAAGCTTTCTTT.

The rearrangement links TRBV6-2 or TRBV6-3 to TRBJ2-7, with TRBD2 identical over 7 bases. CDR3 length: 13 residues. The germline gives CDR1 MNHEY, CDR2 SVGEGT. The V gene end was trimmed by 7 bases and the J gene end by 6 bases; junction bases not matched to a gene: 9. In DNA, the CDR3 is TGTGCCAGCACCCCGGGAGGCTGGAGCGAGCAGTACTTC. It yields the protein CASTPGGWSEQYF.

The chain employs TRBV4-1 and TRBJ2-3, with TRBD2 matching over 9 bases. Per the germline V gene, CDR1 is MGHRA and CDR2 is YSYEKL. Trimming removed 1 base from V and 4 bases from J; junction bases left unmatched: 6. The CDR3 has 16 amino acids. The CDR3 spells CASSQVISGGPDTQYF. The CDR3 DNA is TGCGCCAGCAGCCAAGTGATTAGCGGGGGTCCAGATACGCAGTATTTT.

In this sample, this clone turned up once. The V gene is TRBV21-1, the J gene TRBJ1-5; TRBD1 is taken as the D call from the table, unchecked against the DNA. TRBV21-1 corresponds to a pseudogene. This CDR3 spans 12 amino acids. CDR3 nucleotide sequence: TGTGCCAGCCTGGACAGGGCCCAGCCCCAGCATTTT. This encodes CASLDRAQPQHF.

The chain uses TRBV6-6 and TRBJ1-2; 10 bases are shared with TRBD1. J lost 6 bases, V lost 6 bases, and 7 bases had no gene match. CDR3 length: 14 amino acids. Per the germline V gene, CDR1 is MNHNY and CDR2 is SVGAGI (reference sequence). DNA for the CDR3: TGTGCCAGCAGCTCAGGGACAGGGGTTGATGGCTACACCTTC. Amino acid sequence: CASSSGTGVDGYTF.

The chain uses TRBV4-1 and TRBJ1-1, with D perhaps TRBD1 (5 bases). The germline gives CDR1 MGHRA, CDR2 YSYEKL. This CDR3 spans 17 amino acids. V lost 2 bases, J lost 3 bases, and 19 bases lay in between. For the CDR3, the DNA is TGCGCCAGCAGCCAAAGTGGGAGGGGATCGTGGGACACTGAAGCTTTCTTT. Amino acids: CASSQSGRGSWDTEAFF.

In its sample, this clone was seen a few times. V and J are TRBV5-4 and TRBJ2-1; 11 bases line up with TRBD1. The CDR3 consists of 15 residues. V trimming: 4 bases; J trimming: 7 bases; junction bases outside the gene matches: 7. CDR1 SGHNT and CDR2 YYREEE come from the germline V gene (reference sequence). This chain's CDR3 is CASSSSGTGGNEQFF. In DNA, the CDR3 is TGTGCCAGCAGCAGTTCCGGGACAGGGGGGAATGAGCAGTTCTTC.

V is TRBV21-1 and J is TRBJ2-5; the tabulated D call, TRBD2, remains unverified against the DNA. TRBV21-1 is listed as a pseudogene. CDR3 length equals 21 residues. CDR3 sequence: CASSKDVRRKREGLPQETQYF. The CDR3 DNA reads TGTGCCAGCAGCAAAGACGTACGGAGGAAGCGGGAGGGCCTCCCGCAAGAGACCCAGTACTTC.

This CDR3 is CASSSPEGGDYGYTF. The CDR3 DNA reads TGCGCCAGCAGCTCGCCAGAGGGTGGGGATTATGGCTACACCTTC. The V and J genes are TRBV5-1 and TRBJ1-2; D unclear. The V gene lost 3 bases and the J gene lost 5 bases, with 17 bases spanning the gap. Germline CDR1 and CDR2: SGHRS and YFSETQ. The CDR3 totals 15 residues.

This clone was picked up one time. The chain links TRBV15 to TRBJ2-3, with 7 positions matching TRBD2. The CDR3 is 13 residues long. The germline V gene encodes CDR1 LNHNV and CDR2 YYDKDF (reference sequence). V was pared by 5 bases and J by 4 bases, with 3 bases of the junction left unmatched. The CDR3 coding sequence is TGTGCCACCAGCGCGGGAGACCCAGATACGCAGTATTTT. Protein sequence: CATSAGDPDTQYF.

The genes are TRBV5-1 and TRBJ2-1, with D possibly TRBD2 on 6 matching bases. CDR3 length equals 15 residues. Looked up from germline, CDR1 is SGHRS and CDR2 is YFSETQ. The germline V and J ends were trimmed by 0 bases and 7 bases, with 14 bases remaining between them. As DNA, the CDR3 is TGCGCCAGCAGCTTGGGGGGAGGCGACTTGAATGAGCAGTTCTTC. This codes for CASSLGGGDLNEQFF.

CDR3 nucleotides: TGTGCCAGCAGCTTTGTGGGGCAGTCCTGGAATGAGCAGTTCTTC. It is translated as CASSFVGQSWNEQFF. V is TRBV5-8 and J is TRBJ2-1; possibly TRBD1 for D (5 bases). Between the trimmed V and J ends, which lost 2 bases and 7 bases, there was a span of 16 bases. The CDR3 is 15 residues long. Germline assignment: CDR1 SGHTS and CDR2 YDEGEE.

This chain links TRBV5-1 with TRBJ2-1; 7 nucleotides agree with TRBD2. V lost 4 bases, J lost 0 bases, and 10 bases stayed unmatched. The germline V gene has CDR1 SGHRS and CDR2 YFSETQ. The CDR3 runs to 17 residues. Written as DNA, the CDR3 is TGCGCCAGCAGCCCCAGCGGGATAATCAGCTCCTACAATGAGCAGTTCTTC. Encoded protein: CASSPSGIISSYNEQFF.

In nucleotides, the CDR3 is TGTGCCAGCAGGGGACTAGCGGGAAACACCGGGGAGCTGTTTTTT. Amino acids: CASRGLAGNTGELFF. The V and J genes are TRBV2 and TRBJ2-2, with 13 positions matching TRBD2. Germline CDR1 reads SNHLY; CDR2 reads FYNNEI. The junction had 0 bases not matched to a gene; V was cut back by 6 bases and J by 2 bases. The length of the CDR3 is 15 residues.